The present T cell receptor beta chain was sequenced within a study of blood T cell repertoires in COVID-19. Background on the study: Samples taken during acute and convalescent COVID-19 were collected in the United States, Italy and Spain. T cells, B-cell-depleted T cells, or PBMCs supplied cDNA or gDNA.

Per germline, CDR1 SGHKS and CDR2 YYEKEE (reference sequence). V trimming: 3 bases; J trimming: 1 base; junction bases outside the gene matches: 6. This CDR3 comprises 15 residues. Per the authors' pipeline: It was from reference gene primer amplification that nucleated cell counts were estimated. Libraries were prepared by immunoSEQ multiplex PCR; TCRdb keeps only in-frame clonotypes and omits some of them. V and J calls plus clone size are reproduced from that table; the DNA served to infer D and trimming. This table holds more than 150,000 clones, almost 80% found once. The sequencing sample was made of peripheral blood. The chain employs TRBV5-5 and TRBJ1-1; 7 bases line up with TRBD1. This sequence was found in an older woman with acute or convalescent COVID-19. In DNA form, the CDR3 reads TGTGCCAGCAGCTCCTTGGGACAGCAGAACACTGAAGCTTTCTTT. This translates into CASSSLGQQNTEAFF.